This T cell receptor (beta chain) was captured by sequencing in a study of brain T cells in children with intractable seizures. Method: immunoSEQ multiplex PCR; TCRdb's copy keeps in-frame clones and lacks some. The data show hundreds of thousands of clones, about 93% seen once. As to this clone: Its antigen is unknown.

Deletions cut 1 base from V and 5 bases from J, with 15 bases between. The CDR3 spans 15 residues. Germline CDR1 MNHNS, CDR2 SASEGT. Time point indicated: blood from clinic visit 5 months post-surgery; TSC patient then seizure free. Before surgery, patients took at least one anti-epileptic drug. Study-level results: Absence of clones before surgery may stem from lower sequencing depth.

This TCR was recovered from a boy in the first two years of life with tuberous sclerosis and intractable seizures. The genes are TRBV6-1 and TRBJ2-7; either TRBD1 or TRBD2 may supply D (5 bases each). Sequencing used peripheral blood, obtained 5 to 6 months after surgery. CDR3 sequence: CASSEGVGAPNEQYF. CDR3 nucleotides: TGTGCCAGCAGTGAAGGGGTCGGGGCACCGAACGAGCAGTACTTC.